The next 16 T cell receptor beta chains were all read from a single sample in a study of metastatic and nonmetastatic thyroid tumors. TCRdb re-clonotyped the PCR reads through MiXCR. The sample gives 11,000 to 15,000 clones, around a quarter of which show up once; 7.5% to 8.5% is in the top ten. Patients were all untreated before their thyroid surgery. What was sequenced was blood. The receptors were sampled from a female donor with papillary thyroid cancer or a benign thyroid nodule (not recorded which). Some clones in this sample may be carry-over from other donors' samples.

V is TRBV5-1 and J is TRBJ2-7; TRBD2 matches 8 bases. The CDR3 is 14 amino acids. The V gene's germline CDR1 is SGHRS and CDR2 YFSETQ. Trimming cost V 2 bases and J 3 bases; bases outside gene matches: 4. CDR3 nucleotide sequence: TGCGCCAGCAGCTTAATTAGCGGGAACTACGAGCAGTACTTC. This encodes CASSLISGNYEQYF.

This chain joins TRBV7-3 and TRBJ2-2; no clear D. Germline lookup yields CDR1 SGHTA and CDR2 FQGTGA. The length of the CDR3 is 16 residues. V lost 3 bases, J lost 3 bases, and 14 bases lay in between. The CDR3 region is CASSFKHTGDTGELFF. The CDR3 bases are TGTGCCAGCAGCTTTAAGCATACTGGGGACACCGGGGAGCTGTTTTTT.

This clone is medium-sized. This chain joins TRBV28 and TRBJ2-7; D is uncertain. Trimming took 5 bases from V and 3 from J, leaving 23 bases between them. In germline, CDR1 is MDHEN, CDR2 SYDVKM. This CDR3 has 17 residues. The CDR3 nucleotides are TGTGCCAGCAGTCCCTCCCCCCCCAGAGTACCCAACTACGAGCAGTACTTC. Amino acid sequence: CASSPSPPRVPNYEQYF.

The chain employs TRBV5-1 and TRBJ2-2; no reliable D call. Germline CDR1 is SGHRS and CDR2 is YFSETQ. This CDR3 contains 15 residues. Trimming left V 1 base short and J 7 bases short, with 14 bases between. CDR3: CASSLKGEEFGELFF. The CDR3, as DNA: TGCGCCAGCAGCTTGAAGGGCGAGGAATTCGGGGAGCTGTTTTTT. Using reference TRBV5-1 and TRBJ2-2 for the parts outside the CDR3, the full variable domain is KAGVTQTPRYLIKTRGQQVTLSCSPISGHRSVSWYQQTPGQGLQFLFEYFSETQRNKGNFPGRFSGRQFSNSRSEMNVSTLELGDSALYLCASSLKGEEFGELFFGEGSRLTVL.

This clone was observed once. V gene TRBV11-1 combines with J gene TRBJ2-7; 8 nucleotides agree with TRBD1. This CDR3 has 16 amino acids. V shed 10 bases, J shed 2 bases, and the junction held 16 bases outside the gene matches. CDR1 and CDR2 (germline): SGHAT, FQDESV (reference sequence). CDR3 bases: TGTGCCATCATCTCTTATGCTAGACAGGGGCCCTACGAGCAGTACTTC. Translated: CAIISYARQGPYEQYF.

To note about this clone: A much larger clone is a single base away; this may be a read error. In this CDR3 the conserved last residue, phenylalanine or tryptophan, is missing, so a read error is likely. The chain employs TRBV19 and TRBJ1-1, with a weak D call TRBD1 (5 bases). Germline V gene lookup returns CDR1 LNHDA and CDR2 SQIVND (reference sequence). This CDR3 contains 15 residues. V was clipped by 6 bases and J by 1 base, with 15 bases between them. CDR3 sequence: CASRPQGNTNTEAFL. As DNA, the CDR3 is TGTGCCAGTAGACCCCAGGGAAATACGAACACTGAAGCTTTCCTT.

By share of the sample, this clone is medium-sized. The gene calls are TRBV6-2 or TRBV6-3 and TRBJ1-6; maybe TRBD1 (6 bases). CDR3 length: 14 amino acids. Germline V lookup: CDR1 MNHEY, CDR2 SVGEGT. Trimming took 6 bases from V and 10 from J, leaving 16 bases between them. The CDR3 reads CASRNRAFGSPLHF. Written as DNA, the CDR3 is TGTGCCAGCAGGAACAGGGCGTTTGGGTCACCCCTCCACTTT.

This clone was detected ten times or more. Here the CDR3 DNA reads TGTGCCAGCAGACATCTAGCGGGGGGACAAGAGACCCAGTACTTC. Translation gives CASRHLAGGQETQYF. The rearrangement joins TRBV12-3 or TRBV12-4 to TRBJ2-5, with 11 bases aligning to TRBD2. V shed 6 bases and J 2 bases; nucleotides not matched to a gene: 5. This CDR3 comprises 15 residues.

This clone was observed at least ten times. The rearrangement uses TRBV7-8 and TRBJ1-1, with a possible D match to TRBD1 (5 bases). V lost 2 bases, J lost 1 base, and 14 bases lay in between. The CDR3 sequence is 16 residues long. Germline V gene lookup returns CDR1 SGHVS and CDR2 FQNEAQ. The CDR3 protein is CASSLRTGWGNTEAFF. CDR3 coding DNA: TGTGCCAGCAGCTTAAGAACAGGCTGGGGGAACACTGAAGCTTTCTTT.

This clone occurred once. A much larger clonotype is one base distant, so this may be a read error. Different DNA sequences within this sample yield the same CDR3. The V gene is TRBV20-1, the J gene TRBJ1-2; weak D call: TRBD1 (5 bases). Trimming cost V 2 bases and J 4 bases, with 11 bases left between them. This CDR3 comprises 13 residues. The germline gives CDR1 DFQATT, CDR2 SNEGSKA (reference sequence). The CDR3: CSARLGGGYGYTF. The CDR3 DNA reads TGCAGTGCTAGATTGGGTGGGGGCTATGGCTACACCTTC.

This clone was observed at least ten times. Within the sample, other DNA sequences also encode this same CDR3. The chain recombines TRBV5-6 with TRBJ2-1; tentative D call: TRBD2 (5 bases). With 2 bases removed from V and 0 bases from J, the gap between germline ends came to 12 bases. CDR3 length: 16 amino acids. Germline V gene sequence: CDR1 SGHDT, CDR2 YYEEEE. CDR3 in amino acids: CASSFLTTPSYNEQFF. CDR3 nucleotides: TGTGCCAGCAGCTTCCTGACTACCCCCTCCTACAATGAGCAGTTCTTC.

This clone was recorded at least ten times. CDR3 bases: TGTGCCAGCAGCCCCCAGGGCGTCAGGGTAGGAGGCTACACCTTC. Amino acid sequence: CASSPQGVRVGGYTF. The V call is TRBV5-4, the J call TRBJ1-2; perhaps TRBD1 as D (5 bases). Trimming stripped 4 bases from V and 8 bases from J, with 21 bases between. CDR3 size: 15 residues. In germline, CDR1 is SGHNT, CDR2 YYREEE (reference sequence).

This clone was counted many times. The chain combines TRBV5-5 with TRBJ1-6, with TRBD1 as a possible D gene (5 bases). This CDR3 contains 16 residues. From germline, CDR1 is SGHKS and CDR2 YYEKEE (reference sequence). The V and J ends lost 0 bases and 9 bases respectively, with 16 bases between them. The CDR3 spells CASSLDPGPTGSPLHF. Here the CDR3 DNA reads TGTGCCAGCAGCTTGGACCCGGGGCCAACGGGTTCACCCCTCCACTTT.

V is TRBV11-2 and J is TRBJ2-1; 10 positions match TRBD2. The CDR3 is made up of 16 amino acids. CDR1 is SGHAT and CDR2 is FQNNGV in the germline V gene. J gave up 7 bases and V 1 base, and 7 bases lay outside the gene matches. CDR3 bases: TGTGCCAGCAGCTTAGGTGGTAGCGGGAGGTTGAATGAGCAGTTCTTC. Amino acids: CASSLGGSGRLNEQFF.

This clone has a handful of counts. The chain combines TRBV2 with TRBJ2-5; D might be TRBD1 or TRBD2, each matching 5 bases. Trimming pared 9 bases from V and 3 bases from J, leaving 20 bases between. The CDR3 length is 15 residues. In germline, CDR1 is SNHLY, CDR2 FYNNEI. The CDR3 reads CASQLEGPLKETQYF. DNA of the CDR3: TGTGCCAGTCAACTCGAGGGACCATTAAAAGAGACCCAGTACTTC. Looking up the rest from reference TRBV2 and TRBJ2-5 gives the full variable domain: EPEVTQTPSHQVTQMGQEVILRCVPISNHLYFYWYRQILGQKVEFLVSFYNNEISEKSEIFDDQFSVERPDGSNFTLKIRSTKLEDSAMYFCASQLEGPLKETQYFGPGTRLLVL.

This clone was counted many times. This sequence joins TRBV18 and TRBJ1-3; D ambiguous. Deletions cut 0 bases from V and 0 bases from J, with 9 bases between. This CDR3 comprises 16 residues. Germline CDR1 and CDR2: KGHSH and LQKENI. CDR3 sequence reads: CASSPPIVYSGNTIYF. CDR3 sequence (DNA): TGTGCCAGCTCACCACCGATCGTATACTCTGGAAACACCATATATTTT. The whole variable domain, filled in from reference TRBV18 and TRBJ1-3, reads NAGVMQNPRHLVRRRGQEARLRCSPMKGHSHVYWYRQLPEEGLKFMVYLQKENIIDESGMPKERFSAEFPKEGPSILRIQQVVRGDSAAYFCASSPPIVYSGNTIYFGEGSWLTVV.